This T cell receptor beta chain was sequenced in a study of beta chain features in type 1 diabetes. Findings and caveats of the study: Small HLA sub-analyses could not settle whether HLA shapes TCRB rearrangement. Moderate yet significant TCRB CDR3 shortening was seen in Type 1 diabetes patients in all four CD4+ subsets.

All of the isolated RNA was reverse transcribed, so expressed TCRB transcripts were sequenced. Assay: immunoSEQ multiplex PCR; the TCRdb copy retains only in-frame clones and omits some. The table has some 290,000 clones, approximately 24% seen once; the top ten hold over 0.01%. With respect to this clone: No antigen is known for it.

The TCR sequence derives from a woman aged 30 to 39 with type 1 diabetes. The specimen sequenced was naive CD4+ T cells from blood.

The CDR3 here is CSVEPGENGYTF. CDR3 in DNA: TGCAGCGTTGAGCCAGGGGAGAATGGCTACACCTTC. The chain couples TRBV29-1 to TRBJ1-2; a weak D match, TRBD1 (6 bases). The CDR3 has 12 amino acids. Trimming stripped 3 bases from V and 6 bases from J, with 11 bases between. The germline V gene encodes CDR1 SQVTM and CDR2 ANQGSEA.